These 23 T cell receptor beta chains share one sample of origin, sequenced in a study of blood T cells in healthy people across ages. PCR was performed a second time for roughly 7 to 11 cycles using a sample-barcoded 5' primer and a J-beta primer mix. TCRdb processed the 5' RACE reads anew with MiXCR; each CDR3 protein has one entry. The repertoire holds approximately 1.5 million distinct CDR3 sequences, with about 35% as singletons. Sequencing was carried out using blood. The source of these receptors is a woman in her 30s in good health.

The chain has TRBV4-2 and TRBJ2-5; maybe TRBD1 (5 bases). This CDR3 is 14 amino acids long. From germline, CDR1 is LGHNA and CDR2 YNFKEQ. Trimming shortened V by 3 bases and J by 9 bases, and 17 bases separated the two germline ends. DNA for the CDR3: TGTGCCAGCAGCCATGGTCAGGATTCCAGGGCCCAGTACTTC. Translated, it gives CASSHGQDSRAQYF.

A few counts support this clonotype. V usage is TRBV29-1 and J usage is TRBJ1-1; D gene uncertain. CDR1 SQVTM and CDR2 ANQGSEA come from the germline V gene. V dropped 4 bases and J dropped 0 bases, with 12 bases sitting between them. The CDR3 has 14 amino acids. CDR3 in DNA: TGCAGCGTTGCCAGGTCCGCAATGAACACTGAAGCTTTCTTT. Residues: CSVARSAMNTEAFF.

V gene TRBV7-6 combines with J gene TRBJ2-6, with D hard to call. This CDR3 contains 17 residues. From germline, CDR1 is SGHVS and CDR2 FNYEAQ. Trimming removed 1 base at V and 4 bases at J, with 14 bases between. In DNA, the CDR3 is TGTGCCAGCAGCTTAGGGGCCGACATGTACGGGGCCAACGTCCTGACTTTC. It specifies CASSLGADMYGANVLTF. The variable domain in full, completed from reference TRBV7-6 and TRBJ2-6, reads GAGVSQSPRYKVTKRGQDVALRCDPISGHVSLYWYRQALGQGPEFLTYFNYEAQQDKSGLPNDRFSAERPEGSISTLTIQRTEQRDSAMYRCASSLGADMYGANVLTFGAGSRLTVL.

The chain couples TRBV6-5 to TRBJ2-3; 7 bases are a match to TRBD2. From germline, CDR1 is MNHEY and CDR2 SVGAGI. There are 14 residues in the CDR3. After removal of 7 bases from V and 6 bases from J, the junction contained 10 bases not matched to a gene. The CDR3, as DNA: TGTGCCAGCACCCAAACGACTAGCTCCGATACGCAGTATTTT. Protein product: CASTQTTSSDTQYF.

For this clonotype: One end of the junction is discordant with germline, which a read error may explain. V usage is TRBV10-2 and J usage is TRBJ2-3; D is unclear. The CDR3 has 14 residues. Germline assignment: CDR1 WSHSY and CDR2 SAAADI. The CDR3 nucleotides are TGCGCCTGCAGTGAGTTCCCCGTGGGAGATACGCAGTATTTT. Amino acids: CACSEFPVGDTQYF.

The sample holds a few counts of this clonotype. The V gene is TRBV29-1, the J gene TRBJ1-2, with 10 positions matching TRBD1. The CDR3 extends over 13 amino acids. V was clipped by 7 bases and J by 7 bases; unmatched bases: 9. CDR1 and CDR2 (germline): SQVTM, ANQGSEA. In DNA form, the CDR3 reads TGCAGCGGGAGTTCCGGGACAGGGGTTGGCTACACCTTC. It codes for CSGSSGTGVGYTF.

The chain recombines TRBV28 with TRBJ2-3; 9 bases are a match to TRBD2. Germline values: CDR1 MDHEN, CDR2 SYDVKM. The ends lost 7 bases at V and 6 bases at J; junction bases unmatched: 14. This CDR3 is 16 amino acids long. CDR3 coding DNA: TGTGCCAGCACCAAGGAGGGACTAGCTGATGTTGATACGCAGTATTTT. Amino acid sequence: CASTKEGLADVDTQYF.

This clonotype was seen a few times. The chain uses TRBV20-1 and TRBJ2-7, with 13 bases fitting TRBD2. Trimming at V came to 4 bases and at J to 2 bases, leaving 5 bases not matched to a gene. The CDR3 covers 15 residues. Germline loops: CDR1 DFQATT, CDR2 SNEGSKA (reference sequence). The CDR3 reads CSATRLAGGPYEQYF. CDR3 nucleotides: TGCAGTGCTACCCGACTAGCGGGGGGCCCCTACGAGCAGTACTTC.

The V call is TRBV20-1, the J call TRBJ1-5; tentative D call: TRBD1 (5 bases). This CDR3 region has 12 residues. Looked up from germline, CDR1 is DFQATT and CDR2 is SNEGSKA (reference sequence). The ends were cut back, 4 bases at V and 2 bases at J, with 6 bases in the middle. In nucleotides, the CDR3 is TGCAGTGCTAAACAGGGCAATCAGCCCCAGCATTTT. This sequence encodes CSAKQGNQPQHF.

V gene TRBV29-1 combines with J gene TRBJ2-2; 13 bases match TRBD2. J was trimmed by 8 bases and V by 3 bases; bases with no gene match: 3. CDR3 length equals 14 residues. Germline V lookup: CDR1 SQVTM, CDR2 ANQGSEA. CDR3 protein: CSVEELAGGGELFF. In nucleotides, the CDR3 is TGCAGCGTTGAGGAACTAGCGGGAGGGGGGGAGCTGTTTTTT.

V is TRBV12-3 or TRBV12-4 and J is TRBJ2-1, with TRBD1 identical over 8 bases. The CDR3 extends over 15 amino acids. With 5 bases clipped from V and 9 bases from J, the junction kept 12 bases outside the gene matches. The CDR3 DNA sequence: TGTGCCAGCAGTCCACAGGGACAGGCTCTTAGTGAGCAGTTCTTC. Translation: CASSPQGQALSEQFF.

This clonotype was observed at least ten times. The chain has TRBV29-1 and TRBJ1-2; TRBD1 agrees at 11 bases. Germline CDR1 and CDR2: SQVTM and ANQGSEA. Trimming cost V 7 bases and J 8 bases; bases outside gene matches: 9. CDR3 length: 13 residues. The CDR3 coding sequence is TGCAGCGCCGTCGGACAGGGGGCCGGGGGCTACACCTTC. This sequence encodes CSAVGQGAGGYTF.

On this clonotype: At one end, the junction sequence differs from germline, possibly due to a read error. The chain couples TRBV7-6 to TRBJ2-3; 9 bases line up with TRBD2. Germline V gene sequence: CDR1 SGHVS, CDR2 FNYEAQ. This CDR3 is 17 amino acids long. CDR3 region: CASSLVLRAGGRDTRYF. CDR3 nucleotide sequence: TGTGCCAGCAGCTTAGTTCTGCGGGCGGGAGGGAGAGATACGCGGTATTTT.

CDR3 amino acids: CSAPLEWKETQYF. CDR3 sequence (DNA): TGCAGTGCACCCCTTGAGTGGAAAGAGACCCAGTACTTC. V is TRBV20-1 and J is TRBJ2-5; D unresolved. V lost 6 bases to trimming and J lost 3 bases, with 14 bases between them. The CDR3 extends over 13 amino acids. CDR1 DFQATT and CDR2 SNEGSKA come from the germline V gene (reference sequence).

This clonotype appeared a single time. This chain joins TRBV12-1 and TRBJ2-5. TRBV12-1 has pseudogene status. CDR3 length: 14 amino acids. DNA of the CDR3: TGTGCCAGCAGCTTTGTCGGGCAGCAAGGGACCCAGTACTTC. The encoded protein is CASSFVGQQGTQYF.

The chain combines TRBV29-1 with TRBJ2-5; TRBD1 matches at 10 bases. Gene TRBJ2-7 matches the end of the DNA better, so the J call may be wrong. Germline-derived CDR1 and CDR2 are SQVTM and ANQGSEA. This CDR3 is 12 amino acids long. The DNA for the CDR3 is TGCAGCGTTGGACAGGGGGCGGTCGAGCAGTACTTC. Its protein is CSVGQGAVEQYF.

This clonotype has just a few counts. This rearrangement joins TRBV10-3 to TRBJ2-6, with 11 bases fitting TRBD1. The CDR3 consists of 17 residues. Germline V gene sequence: CDR1 ENHRY, CDR2 SYGVKD. The V gene end was trimmed by 6 bases and the J gene end by 0 bases; junction bases not matched to a gene: 4. The CDR3 DNA reads as TGTGCCATCAGGACCGGGACAGGGGGCTCTGGGGCCAACGTCCTGACTTTC. As protein: CAIRTGTGGSGANVLTF.

The chain couples TRBV6-1 to TRBJ2-7; TRBD1 aligns across 8 bases. This CDR3 has 15 residues. Germline V gene data show CDR1 as MNHNS and CDR2 as SASEGT. V shed 6 bases and J 2 bases; nucleotides not matched to a gene: 9. The DNA of the CDR3 is TGTGCCAGCAGCCCAGACTTGACAGGGGCCTACGAGCAGTACTTC. This translates into CASSPDLTGAYEQYF.

This rearrangement joins TRBV3-1 to TRBJ1-1, with D possibly matching TRBD1 (5 bases). This CDR3 has 15 amino acids. The V end lost 4 bases, the J end lost 0 bases, and 12 bases lay between the germline ends. In germline, CDR1 is LGHDT, CDR2 YNNKEL (reference sequence). This CDR3 is CASSREGTMNTEAFF. The CDR3 DNA is TGTGCCAGCAGCCGCGAAGGGACGATGAACACTGAAGCTTTCTTT.

The J gene is TRBJ2-3, the V gene TRBV5-1; 7 positions match TRBD1. The CDR3 spans 17 residues. Trimming at V came to 7 bases and at J to 6 bases, leaving 20 bases not matched to a gene. Germline loops: CDR1 SGHRS, CDR2 YFSETQ. CDR3 in DNA: TGCGCCAGCGGCGAGGGCCGGGACAGTCCTTTTTGGGATACGCAGTATTTT. This sequence encodes CASGEGRDSPFWDTQYF.

This clonotype occurred once. V and J are TRBV12-3 or TRBV12-4 and TRBJ1-2, with 7 bases that match TRBD1. Trimming cost V 6 bases and J 2 bases; bases outside gene matches: 9. The CDR3 totals 15 residues. CDR3 residues: CASSLETGFNYGYTF. The CDR3 nucleotides are TGTGCCAGCAGCCTAGAGACAGGGTTCAACTATGGCTACACCTTC.

This clonotype was observed a few times. This chain uses TRBV27 with TRBJ1-6, with 7 nucleotides matching TRBD1. The CDR3 has 16 amino acids. Germline V gives CDR1 MNHEY, CDR2 SMNVEV (reference sequence). The V segment lost 3 bases and the J segment 9 bases; nucleotides outside the gene matches: 11. CDR3 amino acids: CASSLVGQARRSPLHF. The CDR3, as DNA: TGTGCCAGCAGTTTGGTTGGACAGGCTCGCCGTTCACCCCTCCACTTT.

CDR3 sequence reads: CASRTSGGFYEQYF. In nucleotides, the CDR3 is TGTGCCAGCAGAACTAGCGGGGGGTTCTACGAGCAGTACTTC. The chain employs TRBV6-2 or TRBV6-3 and TRBJ2-7, with 12 nucleotides matching TRBD2. The trim removed 6 bases at V and 3 bases at J, leaving 3 bases unmatched. CDR3 length equals 14 residues. Germline CDR1 reads MNHEY; CDR2 reads SVGEGT.